This TCR beta chain emerged from a study of T cells expressing NK-cell markers. In the study overall: In the group of eight sequenced donors, seven were HCMV-seropositive and one was seronegative.

Germline V lookup: CDR1 SGHAT, CDR2 FQNNGV. This CDR3 spans 17 amino acids. TCRdb reanalyzed the 5' RACE reads and collapses them to one entry per CDR3 protein, without DNA. The listing records 400,000 to 500,000 distinct CDR3 sequences. The TCR originated in a woman aged 18 to 75 in good health. The sample consisted of blood T cells: a sorted CD56 or NKG2C T cell subset, CD4+ or CD8+ T cells, or bulk PBMC T cells (not recorded which). The V and J genes are TRBV11-2 and TRBJ2-3. The CDR3 here is CASSLDWAAGNTDTQYF.